This T cell receptor beta chain was recovered during a study of blood T cell repertoires in COVID-19. Comments on this clone: In the same sample, other DNA sequences code for this CDR3.

This CDR3 spans 14 amino acids. The germline V gene encodes CDR1 KGHSH and CDR2 LQKENI. V lost 3 bases, J lost 8 bases, and 16 bases lay in between. Data came from immunoSEQ multiplex PCR; TCRdb stores just in-frame clones and leaves some out. The sample has around 30,000 clones, about 91% seen once. This TCR came from a man aged 50 to 60 with active COVID-19. Material for sequencing was peripheral blood. The chain recombines TRBV18 with TRBJ1-2, with unresolved D. The CDR3 nucleotides read TGTGCCAGCTCACCGGAGGGCCAAGGTACGGGCTACACCTTC. Translation: CASSPEGQGTGYTF.